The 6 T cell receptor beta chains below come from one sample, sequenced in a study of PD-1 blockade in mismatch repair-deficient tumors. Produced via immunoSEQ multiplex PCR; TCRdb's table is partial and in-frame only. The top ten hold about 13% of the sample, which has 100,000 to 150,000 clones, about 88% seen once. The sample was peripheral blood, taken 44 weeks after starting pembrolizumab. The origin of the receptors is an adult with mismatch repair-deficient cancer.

The CDR3, as DNA: TGCGCCAGCAGCTTTGGCGGTGGTGGGCTAGCGGGCTACGAGCAGTACTTC. Translating it yields CASSFGGGGLAGYEQYF. V and J are TRBV5-1 and TRBJ2-7; 8 bases match TRBD2. CDR1 SGHRS and CDR2 YFSETQ come from the germline V gene. Unmatched junction bases numbered 13, after V lost 2 bases and J lost 3 bases. The CDR3 has 17 amino acids.

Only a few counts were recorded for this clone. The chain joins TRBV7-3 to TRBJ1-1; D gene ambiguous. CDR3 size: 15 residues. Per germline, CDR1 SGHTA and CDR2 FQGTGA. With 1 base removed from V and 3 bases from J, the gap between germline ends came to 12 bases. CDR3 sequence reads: CASSLSYKGHTEAFF. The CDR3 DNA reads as TGTGCCAGCAGCTTAAGTTATAAAGGCCACACTGAAGCTTTCTTT.

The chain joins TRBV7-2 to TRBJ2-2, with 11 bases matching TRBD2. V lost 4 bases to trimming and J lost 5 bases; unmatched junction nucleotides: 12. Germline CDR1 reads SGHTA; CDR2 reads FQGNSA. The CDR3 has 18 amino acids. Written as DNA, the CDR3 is TGTGCCAGCAGCTACGCCCGTACTAGCGGGAGAGGGACCGGGGAGCTGTTTTTT. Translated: CASSYARTSGRGTGELFF. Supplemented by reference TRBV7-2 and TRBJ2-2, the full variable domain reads GAGVSQSPSNKVTEKGKDVELRCDPISGHTALYWYRQSLGQGLEFLIYFQGNSAPDKSGLPSDRFSAERTGGSVSTLTIQRTQQEDSAVYLCASSYARTSGRGTGELFFGEGSRLTVL.

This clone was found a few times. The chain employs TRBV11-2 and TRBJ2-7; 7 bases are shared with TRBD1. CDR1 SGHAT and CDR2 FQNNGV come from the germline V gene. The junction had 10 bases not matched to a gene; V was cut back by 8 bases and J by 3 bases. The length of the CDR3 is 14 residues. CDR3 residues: CASGKGAGNYEQYF. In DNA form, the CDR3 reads TGTGCCAGCGGAAAGGGGGCCGGCAACTACGAGCAGTACTTC.

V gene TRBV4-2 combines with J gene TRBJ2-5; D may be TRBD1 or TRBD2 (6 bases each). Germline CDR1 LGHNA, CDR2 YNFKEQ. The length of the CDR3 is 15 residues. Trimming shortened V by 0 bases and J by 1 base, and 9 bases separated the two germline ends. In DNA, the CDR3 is TGTGCCAGCAGCCAAGATAAGGGGGGCCAAGAGACCCAGTACTTC. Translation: CASSQDKGGQETQYF.

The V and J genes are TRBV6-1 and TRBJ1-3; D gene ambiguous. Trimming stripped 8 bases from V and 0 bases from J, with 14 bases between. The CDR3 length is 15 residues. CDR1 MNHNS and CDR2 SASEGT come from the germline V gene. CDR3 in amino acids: CASSGGQFSGNTIYF. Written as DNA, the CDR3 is TGTGCCAGCTCGGGTGGCCAGTTCTCTGGAAACACCATATATTTT.